The 2 T cell receptor beta chains listed next were all sequenced from one sample in a study of T cell responses to AZD1222 COVID-19 vaccine. Clones were sequenced by immunoSEQ multiplex PCR, and TCRdb holds only the in-frame ones, with some missing. Found here are tens of thousands of clones, 70% to 90% of them singletons; the top ten hold about 3%. This sample comprised peripheral blood, obtained 28 days after the second AZD1222 dose. The receptor set was obtained from an adult who received the AZD1222 COVID-19 vaccine.

The chain combines TRBV28 with TRBJ2-5; D not certain. The CDR3 is 12 amino acids. Germline V gives CDR1 MDHEN, CDR2 SYDVKM. With 7 bases removed from V and 5 bases from J, the gap between germline ends came to 11 bases. CDR3 in amino acids: CASISPVETQYF. The CDR3 DNA is TGTGCCAGCATTTCGCCCGTGGAGACCCAGTACTTC.

This chain links TRBV7-9 with TRBJ1-1; D may be TRBD1 (5 bases). The CDR3 is 13 residues long. Trimming cost V 1 base and J 2 bases, with 5 bases left between them. The germline V gene has CDR1 SEHNR and CDR2 FQNEAQ (reference sequence). CDR3 loop: CASSLGTNTEAFF. The CDR3 DNA follows: TGTGCCAGCAGCTTAGGGACAAACACTGAAGCTTTCTTT.